This record looks at one T cell receptor (beta chain) sequence and its context. Its antigen is not known. Distinct nucleotide sequences in the sample also encode this CDR3. This record belongs to a study of cytomegalovirus exposure and HLA in healthy donors. Whole-study findings and limits: For cytomegalovirus status, the classifier reportedly gave diagnoses with high specificity and sensitivity. Clusters of TCRs from the first cohort tended to co-occur in the roughly 120 validation repertoires (as a later analysis found). In vitro testing confirmed a few CMV-associated chains as specific for CMV antigens. Altogether, 150 or so TCR beta chains were recorded as cytomegalovirus-associated.

Profiling relied on immunoSEQ multiplex PCR, and the TCRdb table lists in-frame clones only, not all of them. The data hold around 300,000 clones, with about 86% observed a single time. Germline-derived CDR1 and CDR2 are GTSNPN and SVGIG (reference sequence). CDR3 size: 14 residues. Trimming shortened V by 0 bases and J by 4 bases, and 10 bases separated the two germline ends. The J gene is TRBJ1-5, the V gene TRBV30; TRBD1 is a possible D gene (5 bases). Material: PBMCs. The TCR comes from a woman aged 18-30 years in good health and CMV-seronegative. The CDR3 DNA reads as TGTGCCTGGAGTGTAGGTGGGGGGAATCAGCCCCAGCATTTT. Its protein is CAWSVGGGNQPQHF.